These 22 T cell receptor beta chains were all obtained from the same sample, sequenced in a study of cytomegalovirus exposure and HLA in healthy donors. PCR involved 60 Vbeta and 13 Jbeta primers. This table comes from immunoSEQ multiplex PCR, and its TCRdb copy is limited to in-frame clones, with some not included. The sample lists about 160,000 clones, 80% to 90% seen once, with about 10% in the top ten. The specimen was PBMCs. These receptors were taken from a man between 45 and 60 years old in good health and CMV-seropositive.

This chain uses TRBV19 with TRBJ2-5, with D perhaps matching TRBD2 (7 bases). CDR3 length equals 14 residues. Trimming took 1 base from V and 4 from J, leaving 10 bases between them. CDR1 and CDR2 from the germline V gene are LNHDA and SQIVND (reference sequence). CDR3 loop: CASSIGRGRETQYF. CDR3 DNA: TGTGCCAGTAGTATAGGGCGGGGGCGAGAGACCCAGTACTTC.

The CDR3: CASSYEGGYTF. CDR3 bases: TGTGCCAGCAGTTACGAGGGAGGCTACACCTTC. The chain carries TRBV6-1 and TRBJ1-2; D unclear. Trimming shortened V by 5 bases and J by 8 bases, and 9 bases separated the two germline ends. The CDR3 is 11 residues long. From germline, CDR1 is MNHNS and CDR2 SASEGT.

This clone appeared a few times. The chain recombines TRBV10-3 with TRBJ2-7, with D possibly being TRBD1 (6 bases). The CDR3 has 14 residues. Trimming cost V 4 bases and J 4 bases, with 14 bases left between them. Germline CDR1 ENHRY, CDR2 SYGVKD. CDR3 region: CAISVEDRVYEQYF. DNA for the CDR3: TGTGCCATCAGTGTTGAGGACAGAGTTTACGAGCAGTACTTC.

This chain uses TRBV5-6 with TRBJ1-2; D unclear. Germline lookup yields CDR1 SGHDT and CDR2 YYEEEE. The germline V and J ends were trimmed by 0 bases and 8 bases, with 14 bases remaining between them. The CDR3 has 14 amino acids. CDR3 region: CASSLATGWYGYTF. The DNA for the CDR3 is TGTGCCAGCAGCTTGGCCACGGGTTGGTACGGCTACACCTTC. Full variable domain (missing parts from reference TRBV5-6 and TRBJ1-2): DAGVTQSPTHLIKTRGQQVTLRCSPKSGHDTVSWYQQALGQGPQFIFQYYEEEERQRGNFPDRFSGHQFPNYSSELNVNALLLGDSALYLCASSLATGWYGYTFGSGTRLTVV.

This clone was observed a handful of times. The rearrangement uses TRBV7-2 and TRBJ2-2; D may be TRBD1 (5 bases). This CDR3 contains 15 residues. The germline gives CDR1 SGHTA, CDR2 FQGNSA. The V end lost 3 bases, the J end lost 4 bases, and 12 bases lay between the germline ends. This CDR3 is CASSFLTAITGELFF. DNA of the CDR3: TGTGCCAGCAGCTTTCTGACAGCCATCACCGGGGAGCTGTTTTTT.

J is TRBJ1-5 and V is TRBV7-9; perhaps TRBD1 as D (5 bases). The V gene lost 1 base and the J gene lost 3 bases, with 7 bases spanning the gap. The CDR3 sequence is 14 residues long. Germline V lookup: CDR1 SEHNR, CDR2 FQNEAQ (reference sequence). This CDR3 reads CASSLVGDNQPQHF. The CDR3 region has the DNA TGTGCCAGCAGCTTAGTAGGGGACAATCAGCCCCAGCATTTT. Variable domain in full (rest from reference TRBV7-9 and TRBJ1-5): DTGVSQNPRHKITKRGQNVTFRCDPISEHNRLYWYRQTLGQGPEFLTYFQNEAQLEKSRLLSDRFSAERPKGSFSTLEIQRTEQGDSAMYLCASSLVGDNQPQHFGDGTRLSIL.

The V call is TRBV15, the J call TRBJ2-7; the match to TRBD2 covers 9 bases. Germline loops: CDR1 LNHNV, CDR2 YYDKDF (reference sequence). CDR3 length: 15 amino acids. The ends lost 8 bases at V and 5 bases at J; junction bases unmatched: 13. The CDR3 coding sequence is TGTGCCACCCACCCTCTGGGTAGCGGGGGCAACGAGCAGTACTTC. Its protein product is CATHPLGSGGNEQYF.

The chain carries TRBV7-2 and TRBJ2-5, with D tentatively TRBD1 (6 bases). The germline V gene encodes CDR1 SGHTA and CDR2 FQGNSA. The CDR3 sequence is 13 residues long. V was cut by 5 bases and J by 4 bases, with 11 bases left in between. The CDR3 region has the DNA TGTGCCAGCAGCCCCACAGGGAGAGAGACCCAGTACTTC. Translating it yields CASSPTGRETQYF.

A few counts support this clone. Written as DNA, the CDR3 is TGTGCCAGCAGCAAGACAGGGTTGGGTGAAAAACTGTTTTTT. Amino acids: CASSKTGLGEKLFF. The V and J genes are TRBV7-9 and TRBJ1-4; 7 bases align to TRBD1. Unmatched junction bases numbered 7, after V lost 5 bases and J lost 7 bases. The CDR3 is 14 residues long. The germline V gene has CDR1 SEHNR and CDR2 FQNEAQ (reference sequence).

The chain recombines TRBV19 with TRBJ1-1, with 8 bases matching TRBD1. V was pared by 7 bases and J by 1 base, with 5 bases of the junction left unmatched. The CDR3 totals 14 residues. Germline V lookup: CDR1 LNHDA, CDR2 SQIVND (reference sequence). This CDR3 reads CASKSGQGNTEAFF. DNA of the CDR3: TGTGCCAGTAAAAGCGGACAGGGGAACACTGAAGCTTTCTTT.

About this clone: Germline is not matched at one junction end, which may reflect a read error. The chain recombines TRBV11-2 with TRBJ1-1; D not resolved. Germline CDR1 reads SGHAT; CDR2 reads FQNNGV. The CDR3 length is 11 residues. Written as DNA, the CDR3 is TGTGCCAGCAGATTAGGGCCTGAAGCTTTCTTT. As protein: CASRLGPEAFF.

The chain recombines TRBV25-1 with TRBJ2-5; D ambiguous. The CDR3 consists of 12 residues. Germline CDR1 MGHDK, CDR2 SYGVNS. V dropped 4 bases and J dropped 9 bases, with 12 bases sitting between them. CDR3 residues: CASSAAPAAQYF. The DNA of the CDR3 is TGTGCCAGCAGTGCTGCCCCGGCGGCCCAGTACTTC.

In this sample, this clone turned up once. The V and J genes are TRBV6-5 and TRBJ2-6, with a weak D call TRBD1 (6 bases). From germline, CDR1 is MNHEY and CDR2 SVGAGI. This CDR3 contains 14 residues. Trimming cost V 6 bases and J 15 bases, with 21 bases left between them. The CDR3 loop is CASRQGRGLIGLTF. CDR3 DNA: TGTGCCAGCAGACAGGGCCGGGGTCTGATCGGCCTGACTTTC.

The genes are TRBV30 and TRBJ2-1; TRBD2 agrees at 7 bases. J gave up 8 bases and V 0 bases, and 7 bases lay outside the gene matches. Per the germline V gene, CDR1 is GTSNPN and CDR2 is SVGIG (reference sequence). The CDR3 consists of 14 residues. This CDR3 reads CAWSVGLAADEQFF. The CDR3, as DNA: TGTGCCTGGAGTGTTGGGCTAGCGGCGGATGAGCAGTTCTTC.

The chain joins TRBV7-9 to TRBJ1-1, with 7 bases fitting TRBD1. This CDR3 has 13 amino acids. CDR1 and CDR2 (germline): SEHNR, FQNEAQ (reference sequence). V gave up 5 bases and J gave up 11 bases; unmatched junction bases: 11. CDR3 amino acids: CASSKSGGLHAFF. CDR3 nucleotide sequence: TGTGCCAGCAGCAAATCAGGGGGGCTTCACGCTTTCTTT.

J is TRBJ2-3 and V is TRBV6-4; 10 positions agree with TRBD1. Germline lookup yields CDR1 MRHNA and CDR2 SNTAGT. CDR3 length: 14 amino acids. The ends lost 5 bases at V and 6 bases at J; junction bases unmatched: 5. CDR3 DNA sequence: TGTGCCAGCAGTCAGACAGGGGGCGCCGATACGCAGTATTTT. It specifies CASSQTGGADTQYF.

The chain carries TRBV30 and TRBJ1-6, with 7 bases identical to TRBD1. Germline V lookup: CDR1 GTSNPN, CDR2 SVGIG (reference sequence). This CDR3 region has 13 residues. V gave up 8 bases and J gave up 9 bases; unmatched junction bases: 10. The CDR3 protein is CAGAQGQFSPLHF. CDR3 nucleotide sequence: TGTGCCGGGGCCCAGGGACAGTTTTCACCCCTCCACTTT.

This chain uses TRBV7-3 with TRBJ2-5, with 7 bases fitting TRBD2. Germline CDR1 is SGHTA and CDR2 is FQGTGA. With 6 bases clipped from V and 2 bases from J, the junction kept 3 bases outside the gene matches. The CDR3 runs 13 residues. CDR3 region: CASRAGEQETQYF. The CDR3 region has the DNA TGTGCCAGCAGGGCGGGGGAACAAGAGACCCAGTACTTC.

The chain joins TRBV28 to TRBJ2-5; no definite D call. The DNA end favors TRBJ2-7, so the J call may be wrong. The V gene's germline CDR1 is MDHEN and CDR2 SYDVKM. This CDR3 is built from 14 residues. CDR3 amino acids: CASSSPLAIYEQYF. In nucleotides, the CDR3 is TGTGCCAGCAGTTCCCCCCTCGCTATCTACGAGCAGTACTTC.

The J gene is TRBJ1-4, the V gene TRBV7-6, with no clear D. The CDR3 has 14 residues. Trimming cost V 5 bases and J 2 bases, with 9 bases left between them. Germline CDR1 SGHVS, CDR2 FNYEAQ. The CDR3 bases are TGTGCCAGCAGCCCCTCGGGGACTAATGAAAAACTGTTTTTT. Protein sequence: CASSPSGTNEKLFF.

The chain uses TRBV18 and TRBJ2-5; D is unresolved. With 1 base removed from V and 2 bases from J, the gap between germline ends came to 5 bases. The germline CDR1 and CDR2 sequences are KGHSH and LQKENI. The CDR3 loop spans 13 amino acids. The CDR3 DNA sequence: TGTGCCAGCTCACCACGAGAACAAGAGACCCAGTACTTC. It encodes CASSPREQETQYF. Supplemented by reference TRBV18 and TRBJ2-5, the full variable domain reads NAGVMQNPRHLVRRRGQEARLRCSPMKGHSHVYWYRQLPEEGLKFMVYLQKENIIDESGMPKERFSAEFPKEGPSILRIQQVVRGDSAAYFCASSPREQETQYFGPGTRLLVL.

This chain links TRBV5-5 with TRBJ2-7, with 12 bases aligning to TRBD2. The germline CDR1 and CDR2 sequences are SGHKS and YYEKEE (reference sequence). This CDR3 is built from 15 residues. V dropped 0 bases and J dropped 7; count of bases not matched to a gene: 5. CDR3 coding DNA: TGTGCCAGCAGCTTGGTGACTAGCGGGGGTGAAGAGCAGTACTTC. This codes for CASSLVTSGGEEQYF.